The 7 T cell receptor beta chains presented below share a single source sample, sequenced in a study of shared clonotypes between healthy human individuals. Here immunoSEQ multiplex PCR was the method, and the copy in TCRdb shows in-frame clones only, minus some. Of around 610,000 clones listed, about 96% are singletons. Naive CD8 isolation took CD45RO-negative cells positively selected for CCR7 and excluded terminally differentiated effector memory CD45RA+ cells. The specimen sequenced was naive CD8+ T cells sorted from blood. The receptor set was obtained from a woman in her 30s in good health.

The rearrangement joins TRBV7-2 to TRBJ2-3, with D perhaps matching TRBD1 (5 bases). The ends were cut back, 5 bases at V and 6 bases at J, with 15 bases in the middle. CDR3 length: 14 amino acids. In germline, CDR1 is SGHTA, CDR2 FQGNSA. CDR3 bases: TGTGCCAGCAGCCCGGTGGGGCGCCGTGATACGCAGTATTTT. Protein product: CASSPVGRRDTQYF.

J is TRBJ2-7 and V is TRBV5-4, with D possibly matching TRBD2 (5 bases). V lost 0 bases and J 2 bases, leaving 12 bases between the germline ends. Germline V gives CDR1 SGHNT, CDR2 YYREEE (reference sequence). The CDR3 spans 15 residues. CDR3 protein: CASSLAGSVAYEQYF. As DNA, the CDR3 is TGTGCCAGCAGCTTGGCGGGGTCAGTAGCCTACGAGCAGTACTTC.

The J gene is TRBJ2-1, the V gene TRBV7-9; the D is unclear. The CDR3 has 17 residues. The V gene's germline CDR1 is SEHNR and CDR2 FQNEAQ (reference sequence). CDR3 DNA: TGTGCAGATGGTTACGGCCTAGAATTAGCCTCCTACAATGAGCAGTTCTTC. Its protein is CADGYGLELASYNEQFF.

This rearrangement joins TRBV27 to TRBJ2-1; 7 positions agree with TRBD2. V dropped 3 bases and J dropped 9; count of bases not matched to a gene: 11. This CDR3 is built from 15 residues. Germline V gives CDR1 MNHEY, CDR2 SMNVEV (reference sequence). The CDR3 nucleotides read TGTGCCAGCAGTTTTCATCTAGCGGACTTAATTGAGCAGTTCTTC. Amino acid sequence: CASSFHLADLIEQFF.

The chain is built from TRBV7-9 and TRBJ2-1; TRBD2 aligns across 7 bases. The germline V gene encodes CDR1 SEHNR and CDR2 FQNEAQ (reference sequence). This CDR3 region has 15 residues. V shed 1 base, J shed 9 bases, and the junction held 9 bases outside the gene matches. CDR3 sequence: CASSLVVLGGGEQFF. The CDR3 DNA sequence: TGTGCCAGCAGCTTAGTAGTCCTAGGCGGGGGTGAGCAGTTCTTC.

As regards this clone: The same CDR3 arises from other DNA sequences in this sample as well. J is TRBJ2-7 and V is TRBV27, with TRBD2 matching over 9 bases. Trimming cost V 3 bases and J 3 bases; bases outside gene matches: 6. Germline-derived CDR1 and CDR2 are MNHEY and SMNVEV (reference sequence). This CDR3 comprises 15 residues. CDR3 bases: TGTGCCAGCAGTTTGTCACTAGCGGGTGGCTACGAGCAGTACTTC. As protein: CASSLSLAGGYEQYF.

This chain links TRBV9 with TRBJ1-2; 8 bases map to TRBD1. The V gene's germline CDR1 is SGDLS and CDR2 YYNGEE. The CDR3 runs to 19 residues. J lost 3 bases, V lost 0 bases, and 16 bases had no gene match. The CDR3 region is CASSVANGPGGRGDYGYTF. CDR3 coding DNA: TGTGCCAGCAGCGTAGCTAATGGGCCAGGGGGCAGGGGAGACTATGGCTACACCTTC.